This TCR beta chain was obtained from a study of T cells in localized non-small cell lung cancer (dated by TCRdb to the early 2020s). As for the study more broadly: Comparing tumors with uninvolved tumor-adjacent lungs, the study looked at the T cell repertoires of approximately 240 patients with early-stage NSCLC. The cohort consisted of roughly 240 treatment-naive NSCLC patients whose localized lung tumors had been resected. NSCLC patients had a mean age of roughly 66 years, and around 130 were male and 107 female.

Overall results and qualifications from the work: Because multi-region sequencing of the tumors was not done, intratumor heterogeneity could not be ruled out. Longer overall survival was associated with higher blood T cell density, whereas shorter survival was associated with higher adjacent-lung clonality. A median of around 50 of the top 100 tumor clones were detected in paired uninvolved adjacent lung, and under 30 of these tumor clones were also found among the top 100 clones of the paired uninvolved adjacent lung. Because the study design was exploratory, TCR variables were selected using unadjusted p-values without false-discovery rate correction. Uninvolved tumor-adjacent lung showed the highest T cell clonality, higher than tumor, which suggests more focused antigenic responses in the uninvolved tumor-adjacent lung.

On this clone: What this receptor recognizes is not known. There are no base qualities to consult, and no much larger clone falls within one base.

TCR beta CDR3 regions were sequenced from DNA using the immunoSEQ Assay. In the authors' own workflow: T cell density was computed as TCR beta template counts normalized to usable DNA estimated by amplifying housekeeping genes. Richness was estimated with the preseqR package, extrapolating to 400,000 templates for PBMC samples and 120,000 templates for tissue samples. Clonality was defined as one minus Pielou's evenness. Tissue-enriched TCRs were identified through differential abundance testing performed on productive amino-acid clonotypes, with a minimum total count of 5 and an alpha of 0.1. The Jaccard Index and the Morisita Overlap Index were used to measure how much the repertoires overlapped between compartments. GLIPH clustered TCR beta CDR3s with public tetramer-defined viral CDR3s; viral motifs required at least three viral sequences plus V-gene enrichment. TCRdb limited this immuneACCESS table to in-frame rearrangements with V and J called. A share of clones is missing; checked studies link under half to unresolved V genes, and the rest is unexplained. V and J calls and clone size are copied from that table; D and trimming were computed from the DNA. Counted in this sample were fewer than 30,000 clones; roughly nine tenths of them appeared once. The ten largest clones capture around 1.1% of the sample.

At diagnosis, tumor, uninvolved tumor-adjacent lung and peripheral blood were collected and then preserved as a mix of FFPE and fresh-frozen material. For TCR repertoire profiling, blood samples were analyzed in the form of peripheral blood mononuclear cells. Source: peripheral blood, taken before any cancer treatment. The TCR comes from a woman aged 40-75 years with stage I lung adenocarcinoma.

The nucleotides read TGTGCCAGCAGCTTGGATACCAATGAGCAGTTCTTC. It translates as CASSLDTNEQFF. Rearrangement joined TRBV5-4 to TRBJ2-1, with no reliable assignment of the D segment. In the germline V gene (reference sequence), CDR1 corresponds to SGHNT and CDR2 to YYREEE. Its CDR3 holds 12 amino acids, cysteine through phenylalanine. The only DNA kept is the CDR3, 36 bases in frame from the first base. The germline ends are 4 bases apart after V is trimmed by 0 bases and J by 6 bases. The full variable domain, completed from the reference TRBV5-4 and TRBJ2-1 proteins outside the CDR3, reads ETGVTQSPTHLIKTRGQQVTLRCSSQSGHNTVSWYQQALGQGPQFIFQYYREEENGRGNFPPRFSGLQFPNYSSELNVNALELDDSALYLCASSLDTNEQFFGPGTRLTVL.